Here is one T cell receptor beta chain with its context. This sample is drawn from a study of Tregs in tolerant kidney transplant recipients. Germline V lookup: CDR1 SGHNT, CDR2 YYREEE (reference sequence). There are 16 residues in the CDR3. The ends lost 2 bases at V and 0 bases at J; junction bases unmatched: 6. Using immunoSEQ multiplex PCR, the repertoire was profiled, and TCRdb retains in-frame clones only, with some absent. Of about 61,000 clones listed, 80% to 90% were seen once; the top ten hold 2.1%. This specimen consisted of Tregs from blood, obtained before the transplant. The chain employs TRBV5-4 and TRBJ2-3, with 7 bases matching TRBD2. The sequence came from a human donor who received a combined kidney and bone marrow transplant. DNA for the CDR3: TGTGCCAGCAGCTTACCCACGCGGGGGAGCACAGATACGCAGTATTTT. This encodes CASSLPTRGSTDTQYF.